The clone carrying this TCR beta chain was observed at least ten times. What it binds is unknown. These data belong to a study of T cells in Graves' hyperthyroidism and ophthalmopathy. The CDR3 regions of TCR beta were amplified from RNA transcripts. During a first-round RT-PCR of the TCR CDR3, the HTBI primer set was used. A single record per CDR3 protein comes from TCRdb applying MiXCR to the multiplex PCR reads. The sample lists roughly 510,000 distinct CDR3 sequences; about 20% were seen once. Hyperthyroidism in the patients, aged 18 to 65, was newly diagnosed and under 2 months in duration. Clinical symptoms, serum thyroxine and TRAb, thyroid ultrasound and orbital computed tomography were used for the diagnoses. Study observations and caveats: Expanded thyroid clonotypes (above 0.001) were mostly also found in blood.

Sequenced material: blood. The sequence was obtained from a young man with Graves' hyperthyroidism.

DNA for the CDR3: TGTGCCAGCAGAGGGAGGTGGAACACTGAAGCTTTCTTT. This gives the protein CASRGRWNTEAFF. This rearrangement joins TRBV2 to TRBJ1-1; D gene unclear. This CDR3 is built from 13 residues. The germline V and J ends were trimmed by 6 bases and 1 base, with 9 bases remaining between them. CDR1 and CDR2 (germline): SNHLY, FYNNEI. The full variable domain, in which reference TRBV2 and TRBJ1-1 provide the parts outside the CDR3, is EPEVTQTPSHQVTQMGQEVILRCVPISNHLYFYWYRQILGQKVEFLVSFYNNEISEKSEIFDDQFSVERPDGSNFTLKIRSTKLEDSAMYFCASRGRWNTEAFFGQGTRLTVV.